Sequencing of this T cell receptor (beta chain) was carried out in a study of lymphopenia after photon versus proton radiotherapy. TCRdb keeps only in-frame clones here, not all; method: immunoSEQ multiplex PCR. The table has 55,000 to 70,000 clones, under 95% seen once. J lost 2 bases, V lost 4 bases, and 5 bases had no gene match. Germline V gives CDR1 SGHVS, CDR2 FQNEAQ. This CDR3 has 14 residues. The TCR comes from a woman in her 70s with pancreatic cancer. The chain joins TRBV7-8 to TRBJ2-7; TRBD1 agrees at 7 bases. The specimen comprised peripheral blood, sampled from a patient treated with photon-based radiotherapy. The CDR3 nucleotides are TGTGCCAGCAGCTCTAACAGGGGACCCTACGAGCAGTACTTC. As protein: CASSSNRGPYEQYF.